One T cell receptor (beta chain) is described in this entry. The sample belongs to a study of cytomegalovirus exposure and HLA in healthy donors. The ends were cut back, 3 bases at V and 0 bases at J, with 8 bases in the middle. This CDR3 spans 14 amino acids. Per germline, CDR1 LGHNA and CDR2 YNFKEQ. Primers included in the PCR were 60 Vbeta and 13 Jbeta primers. Here immunoSEQ multiplex PCR was the method, and the copy in TCRdb shows in-frame clones only, minus some. The sample gives 150,000 to 200,000 clones, 80% of which show up once; more than 5.5% is in the top ten. Specimen: PBMCs. This clonotype originated in a man younger than 45 in good health and CMV-seropositive. The J gene is TRBJ1-1, the V gene TRBV4-2; D is ambiguous. The CDR3 is CASSQWSMNTEAFF. Written as DNA, the CDR3 is TGTGCCAGCAGCCAGTGGAGCATGAACACTGAAGCTTTCTTT.